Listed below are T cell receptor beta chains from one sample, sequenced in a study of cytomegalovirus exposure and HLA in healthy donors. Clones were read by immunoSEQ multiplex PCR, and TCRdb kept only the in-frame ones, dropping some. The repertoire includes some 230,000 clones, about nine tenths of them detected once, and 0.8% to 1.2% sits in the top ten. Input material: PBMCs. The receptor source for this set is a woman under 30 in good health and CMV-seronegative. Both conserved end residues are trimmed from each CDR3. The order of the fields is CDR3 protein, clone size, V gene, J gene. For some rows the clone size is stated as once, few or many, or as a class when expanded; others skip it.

CDR3 protein: ASSAPQGHRSGNTIY
clone size: -
V gene: TRBV5-6
J gene: TRBJ1-3

CDR3 protein: ASSETSGRALYNEQF
clone size: -
V gene: TRBV6-1
J gene: TRBJ2-1

CDR3 protein: ASSFGTENTEAF
clone size: -
V gene: TRBV27
J gene: TRBJ1-1

CDR3 protein: ASSYSPTGVGETQY
clone size: -
V gene: TRBV5-1
J gene: TRBJ2-5

CDR3 protein: ASSPPGLVYDYEQY
clone size: -
V gene: TRBV18
J gene: TRBJ2-7

CDR3 protein: ASGGLVIYEQY
clone size: -
V gene: TRBV2
J gene: TRBJ2-7

CDR3 protein: ASSPSRGDTQY
clone size: -
V gene: TRBV11-3
J gene: TRBJ2-3

CDR3 protein: ASSPGLNTGELF
clone size: -
V gene: TRBV11-2
J gene: TRBJ2-2

CDR3 protein: ASSIAGEDNEQF
clone size: few
V gene: TRBV6-5
J gene: TRBJ2-1

CDR3 protein: ASAQGIPLGYEQY
clone size: -
V gene: TRBV6-1
J gene: TRBJ2-7

CDR3 protein: ASSSTGGTGQPQH
clone size: few
V gene: TRBV6-4
J gene: TRBJ1-5

CDR3 protein: ASSSSGTSGSGTQY
clone size: -
V gene: TRBV19
J gene: TRBJ2-5

CDR3 protein: ASSPTGGFTSSYEQY
clone size: -
V gene: TRBV18
J gene: TRBJ2-7

CDR3 protein: ASSLKGQGAYEQY
clone size: few
V gene: TRBV27
J gene: TRBJ2-7

CDR3 protein: ASSLVGQGGNQPQH
clone size: -
V gene: TRBV7-8
J gene: TRBJ1-5

CDR3 protein: AISDSQYTQY
clone size: -
V gene: TRBV10-3
J gene: TRBJ2-3

CDR3 protein: ASSLTTSDPNTEAF
clone size: -
V gene: TRBV4-2
J gene: TRBJ1-1

CDR3 protein: ASSADSSYNSPLH
clone size: -
V gene: TRBV5-1
J gene: TRBJ1-6

CDR3 protein: ASPGVGGWDTQY
clone size: -
V gene: TRBV6-1
J gene: TRBJ2-3

CDR3 protein: ASSLRQGGTGANVLT
clone size: -
V gene: TRBV19
J gene: TRBJ2-6

CDR3 protein: ASSKERGRSYEQY
clone size: -
V gene: TRBV21-1
J gene: TRBJ2-7

CDR3 protein: ASSREWANSYNEQF
clone size: -
V gene: TRBV5-6
J gene: TRBJ2-1

CDR3 protein: ASSPTRAGNQPQH
clone size: -
V gene: TRBV7-8
J gene: TRBJ1-5

CDR3 protein: ASSITGSYGYT
clone size: -
V gene: TRBV19
J gene: TRBJ1-2

CDR3 protein: ASSLYSSYNEQF
clone size: -
V gene: TRBV27
J gene: TRBJ2-1

CDR3 protein: ASSLPIPQGFRDEQY
clone size: -
V gene: TRBV7-9
J gene: TRBJ2-7

CDR3 protein: ASGPGGFVKNIQY
clone size: -
V gene: TRBV12-5
J gene: TRBJ2-4

CDR3 protein: ASSLGLAGISGELF
clone size: -
V gene: TRBV7-3
J gene: TRBJ2-2

CDR3 protein: ASREQGNGELF
clone size: -
V gene: TRBV2
J gene: TRBJ2-2

CDR3 protein: ASSLSISYNEQF
clone size: -
V gene: TRBV5-1
J gene: TRBJ2-1

CDR3 protein: ASSPLTTTSYEQY
clone size: -
V gene: TRBV6-1
J gene: TRBJ2-7

CDR3 protein: ASTGVVTYEQY
clone size: -
V gene: TRBV12-5
J gene: TRBJ2-7